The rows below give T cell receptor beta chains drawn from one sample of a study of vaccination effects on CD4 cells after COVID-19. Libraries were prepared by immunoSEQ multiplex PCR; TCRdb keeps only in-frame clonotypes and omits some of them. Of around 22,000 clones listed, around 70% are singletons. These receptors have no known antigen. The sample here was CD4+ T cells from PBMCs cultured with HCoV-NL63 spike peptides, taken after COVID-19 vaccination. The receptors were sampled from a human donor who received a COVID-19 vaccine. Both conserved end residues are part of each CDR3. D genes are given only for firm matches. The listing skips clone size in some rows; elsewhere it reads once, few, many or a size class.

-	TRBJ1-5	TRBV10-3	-	TGTGCCATCAGTAAAGGGACCGATAGCAATCAGCCCCAGCATTTT	CAISKGTDSNQPQHF
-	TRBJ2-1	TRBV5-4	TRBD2	TGTGCCAGCAGCTGGGGCGGGGGAGCGAGTGACAATGAGCAGTTCTTC	CASSWGGGASDNEQFF
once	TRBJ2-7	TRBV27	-	TGTGCCAGCCGCCGGGAACTAGCCATCTCCGAGCAGTACTTC	CASRRELAISEQYF
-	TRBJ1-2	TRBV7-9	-	TGTGCCAGCAGCTTAGACCTTCGCTATGGCTACACCTTC	CASSLDLRYGYTF
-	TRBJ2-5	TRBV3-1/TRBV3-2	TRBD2	TGTGCCAGCAGCCCCCGGGGTAGCGGGAGGTTTGATGGGACCCAGTACTTC	CASSPRGSGRFDGTQYF
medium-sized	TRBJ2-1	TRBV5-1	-	TGCGCCAGCAATTTAAGGACAGAAAACAATGAGCAGTTCTTC	CASNLRTENNEQFF
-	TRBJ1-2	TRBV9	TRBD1	TGTGCCAGCAGCGTAGCTTCACAGGGGGGGGACTATGGCTACACCTTC	CASSVASQGGDYGYTF
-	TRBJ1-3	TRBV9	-	TGTGCCAGCAGCCCCCTCGGGACGGTGACTGGAAACACCATATATTTT	CASSPLGTVTGNTIYF
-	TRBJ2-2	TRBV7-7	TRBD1	TGTGCCAGCAGCTTATCGACAGGGACCGACACCGGGGAGCTGTTTTTT	CASSLSTGTDTGELFF
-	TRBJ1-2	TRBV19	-	TGTGCCAGTAGTCTTTGGCCTCTCTATGGCTACACCTTC	CASSLWPLYGYTF
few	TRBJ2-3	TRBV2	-	TGTGCCAGCACCCCGGACTACCGCGGGGATACGCAGTATTTT	CASTPDYRGDTQYF
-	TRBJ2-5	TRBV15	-	TGTGCCACCAGCAGAGATGTCGAGACCCAGTACTTC	CATSRDVETQYF
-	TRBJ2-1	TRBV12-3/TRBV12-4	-	TGTGCCAGCCAGAAACAGGGTAATGAGCAGTTCTTC	CASQKQGNEQFF
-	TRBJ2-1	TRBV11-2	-	TGTGCCAGCAGCCCAAACTACAATGAGCAGTTCTTC	CASSPNYNEQFF
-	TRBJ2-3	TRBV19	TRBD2	TGTGCCAGCAGACTAGCGGGCACAGATACGCAGTATTTT	CASRLAGTDTQYF
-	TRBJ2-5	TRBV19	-	TGTGCCAGTAGAGGCGGCAGGCAAGAGACCCAGTACTTC	CASRGGRQETQYF
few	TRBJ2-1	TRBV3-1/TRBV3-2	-	TGTGCCAGCAGCCAAGAGCCGGGGAGCTCCTACAATGAGCAGTTCTTC	CASSQEPGSSYNEQFF
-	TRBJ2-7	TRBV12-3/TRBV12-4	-	TGTGCCAGCAGTTCGGACAGCTCCTACGAGCAGTACTTC	CASSSDSSYEQYF
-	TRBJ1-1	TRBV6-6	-	TGTGCCAGCAGTTACGGATTAGGGAGTGTAGCTTTCTTT	CASSYGLGSVAFF
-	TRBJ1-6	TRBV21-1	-	-	CASSKVWGGGNSPLHF
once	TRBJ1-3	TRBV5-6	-	TGTGCCAGCAGCTCCCCGTTACAGAGCTCTGGAAACACCATATATTTT	CASSSPLQSSGNTIYF
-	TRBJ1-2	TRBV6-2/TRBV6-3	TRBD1	TGTGCCAGCAGCGACAGGGATAATGGCTACACCTTC	CASSDRDNGYTF
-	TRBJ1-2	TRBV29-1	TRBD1	TGCAGCGTTGAAGAAGGGGACAGGGGCAACTATGGCTACACCTTC	CSVEEGDRGNYGYTF
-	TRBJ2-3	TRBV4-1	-	TGCGCCAGCAGCCAAGTCGAGACGACCCCCACAGATACGCAGTATTTT	CASSQVETTPTDTQYF
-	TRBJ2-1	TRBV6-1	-	TGTGCCAGCAGTGAAGGTCTGGGATCGAACAATGAGCAGTTCTTC	CASSEGLGSNNEQFF
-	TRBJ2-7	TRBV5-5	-	TGTGCCAGCAGCTTCTCCTGGAGAGGGAGCTCCTACGAGCAGTACTTC	CASSFSWRGSSYEQYF